This record concerns one TCR beta chain sequence. A few counts support this clonotype. The specificity of this receptor is unknown. No clone much larger than this one lies a single base away; base qualities are absent. This sample was included in a study of response to subunit inactivated influenza vaccine listed by TCRdb under 2018. A note on the overall study: To follow how T cells responded to a trivalent subunit inactivated influenza vaccine, the researchers relied on deep quantitative profiling of the T cell receptor repertoire. Overall study outcomes, separate from this receptor: The authors proposed that each seasonal influenza vaccination may bring in only a limited number of new T cells.

The CDR3 spans 19 residues, from the cysteine through the phenylalanine. Of all the DNA, just the CDR3 is kept, 57 bases in frame from base 1. CDR1 is given as SQVTM and CDR2 as ANQGSEA, both from the germline V gene. The trim is 8 bases for V and 0 bases for J, with a gap of 29 bases between the germline ends. The library was generated by RT-PCR. Instrument used: Illumina HiSeq 2500. TCRdb reprocessing: public reads trimmed at Q25 with fastp, clones called with MiXCR, in-frame beta chains kept. Identical CDR3 proteins give one entry, which carries the most common genes and DNA. This sample comprises about 520,000 distinct CDR3 sequences, around 7.9% of them detected only once. The top ten constitute roughly 13% of the sample.

The receptor comes from a man between 50 and 69 years old who received an inactivated influenza vaccine. Donor details come from another sample of the same person, matched by shared clones. The V gene is TRBV29-1 and the J gene is TRBJ2-1; the D gene assignment is ambiguous. The starting material was PBMCs from blood, obtained approximately 25 months after vaccination. Here is the DNA: TGCAGCACGTTTAACCTACGCTCCTCGAGGTCAAGCTCCTACAATGAGCAGTTCTTC. This codes for CSTFNLRSSRSSSYNEQFF.